What follows is one T cell receptor (beta chain) and its context. Assay: immunoSEQ multiplex PCR; the TCRdb copy retains only in-frame clones and omits some. The sample carries over 100,000 clones, roughly 84% recorded once. Germline trimming cut 0 bases from V and 2 bases from J; bases unmatched to any gene: 8. This CDR3 is built from 17 residues. The germline gives CDR1 LGHNA, CDR2 YNFKEQ. These data originate in a study of blood T cell repertoires in COVID-19. About the research overall: Italy, Spain and the United States were the sources of the convalescent and acute COVID-19 samples. Nucleic acid was either cDNA or gDNA, and it came from T cells, B-cell-depleted T cells, or PBMCs.

The source is a human donor in a cohort sampled during active COVID-19. The chain recombines TRBV4-2 with TRBJ2-3; the match to TRBD2 covers 7 bases. Sequencing was done on a sample of peripheral blood. The CDR3 DNA sequence: TGTGCCAGCAGCCAAGATCGGGCGGGGGTACCCACAGATACGCAGTATTTT. Amino acid sequence: CASSQDRAGVPTDTQYF.